This TCR beta chain emerged from a study of cytomegalovirus exposure and HLA in healthy donors. The study, taken as a whole, reports: A few of the chains that were CMV-associated were confirmed in vitro to be specific for CMV antigens.

This CDR3 region has 14 residues. V gave up 6 bases and J gave up 6 bases; unmatched junction bases: 7. Germline V gene lookup returns CDR1 MNHNS and CDR2 SASEGT. Here immunoSEQ multiplex PCR was the method, and the copy in TCRdb shows in-frame clones only, minus some. Here the sample spans some 80,000 clones, over 85% being singletons. The donors were part of the validation cohort of 120 subjects. That cohort was separate from the first cohort, which comprised about 670 subjects. This clone was seen a few times. Its antigen remains unknown. Sequenced input: PBMCs. The rearrangement joins TRBV6-1 to TRBJ1-2; 10 bases fit TRBD1. This clonotype was sampled from a young woman in good health and CMV-seronegative. CDR3 DNA: TGTGCCAGCAGGGAGACAGGGGGCCGGAATGGCTACACCTTC. Translated, it gives CASRETGGRNGYTF.